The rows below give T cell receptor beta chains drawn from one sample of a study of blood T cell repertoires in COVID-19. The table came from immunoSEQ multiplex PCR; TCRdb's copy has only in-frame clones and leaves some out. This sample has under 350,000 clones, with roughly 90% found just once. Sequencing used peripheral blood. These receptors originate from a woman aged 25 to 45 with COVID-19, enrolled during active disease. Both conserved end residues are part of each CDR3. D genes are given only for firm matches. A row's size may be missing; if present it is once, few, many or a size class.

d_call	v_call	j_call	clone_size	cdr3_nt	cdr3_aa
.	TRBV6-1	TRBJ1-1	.	TGTGCCAGCAGTGAATACCGGGACTCCCTCCCAGCTTTCTTT	CASSEYRDSLPAFF
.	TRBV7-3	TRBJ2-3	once	TGTGCCAGCAGCGACCAGGGTGCAGATACGCAGTATTTT	CASSDQGADTQYF
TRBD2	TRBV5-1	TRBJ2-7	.	TGCGCCAGCAGCCACGAGGGGACTAGCGGGGACAAGCAGTACTTC	CASSHEGTSGDKQYF
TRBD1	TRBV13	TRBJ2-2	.	TGTGCCAGCAGCTTAGAGGGGACAGTTAACACCGGGGAGCTGTTTTTT	CASSLEGTVNTGELFF
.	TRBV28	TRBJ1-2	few	TGTGCCAGCAGTTTACGGGACACTTTACGAGGCTACACCTTC	CASSLRDTLRGYTF
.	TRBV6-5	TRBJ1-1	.	TGTGCCAGCAGTTACTCGGAGCCTTCGAACACTGAAGCTTTCTTT	CASSYSEPSNTEAFF
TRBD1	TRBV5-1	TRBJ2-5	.	TGCGCCAGCAATGGGGTCAGGGGGCAAGGGGAGACCCAGTACTTC	CASNGVRGQGETQYF
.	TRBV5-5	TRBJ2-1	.	TGTGCCAGCAGCGTAGAGGTTTTAGCGGTCCTCGTCTACAATGAGCAGTTCTTC	CASSVEVLAVLVYNEQFF
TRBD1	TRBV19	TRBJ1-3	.	TGTGCCAGTACTCCGTGGGACAGAGGAAACACCATATATTTT	CASTPWDRGNTIYF
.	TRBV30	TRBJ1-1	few	TGTGCCTGGAGTTCAGTTTCTTTGAACACTGAAGCTTTCTTT	CAWSSVSLNTEAFF
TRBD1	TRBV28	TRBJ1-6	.	TGTGCCAGTAGTTTCGACAGGGTCCTTTCACCCCTCCACTTT	CASSFDRVLSPLHF
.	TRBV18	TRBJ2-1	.	TGTGCCAGCTCAACCGGGACAACCGGCCTCAATGAGCAGTTCTTC	CASSTGTTGLNEQFF
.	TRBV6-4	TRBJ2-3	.	TGTGCCAGCAGTGAATTAGGAGGGGGCCTGGATACGCAGTATTTT	CASSELGGGLDTQYF
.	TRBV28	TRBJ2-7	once	TGTGCCAGCAGCCCGCCGCAGGTGTCCTACGAGCAGTACTTC	CASSPPQVSYEQYF
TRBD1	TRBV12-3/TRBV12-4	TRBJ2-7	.	TGTGCCAGCAGCTGGACAGGGGGCTCCGAGCAGTACTTC	CASSWTGGSEQYF
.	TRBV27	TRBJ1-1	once	TGTGCCAGCAGTCAAAAGTCGCAGACTGTGAACACTGAAGCTTTCTTT	CASSQKSQTVNTEAFF
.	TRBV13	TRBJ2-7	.	TGTGCCAGCAGTTACCTCTCCCGGGGGAGCTCCTACGAGCAGTACTTC	CASSYLSRGSSYEQYF
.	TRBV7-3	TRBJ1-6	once	TGTGCCAGCAGCTTGGGGCAACAGAATTCACCCCTCCACTTT	CASSLGQQNSPLHF
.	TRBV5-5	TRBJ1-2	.	TGTGCCAGCAGCTTGGCCCTAAACGGACAGTGGATCTATGGCTACACCTTC	CASSLALNGQWIYGYTF
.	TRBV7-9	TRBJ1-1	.	TGTGCCAGCAGCTCAACCGACTGGTCCAAACCAAACACTGAAGCTTTCTTT	CASSSTDWSKPNTEAFF
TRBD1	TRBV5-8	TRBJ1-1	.	TGTGCCAGCAGCCTAATGGGACAGTTGAACACTGAAGCTTTCTTT	CASSLMGQLNTEAFF